Below are 28 T cell receptor beta chains sequenced from a single sample in a study of blood T cell repertoires in COVID-19. The table came from immunoSEQ multiplex PCR; TCRdb's copy has only in-frame clones and leaves some out. The table records approximately 140,000 clones, roughly 90% of them present only once. The specimen sequenced was peripheral blood. Source of these receptors: a human donor in a cohort sampled during active COVID-19.

This chain links TRBV11-1 with TRBJ1-4; a weak D match, TRBD1 (5 bases). This CDR3 region has 14 residues. Germline CDR1 and CDR2: SGHAT and FQDESV (reference sequence). V was clipped by 4 bases and J by 4 bases, with 10 bases between them. This CDR3 reads CASSSGTYNEKLFF. The CDR3 bases are TGTGCCAGCAGCTCCGGGACTTATAATGAAAAACTGTTTTTT.

The V call is TRBV6-5, the J call TRBJ2-7, with a weak D call TRBD1 (6 bases). Trimming pared 7 bases from V and 0 bases from J, leaving 13 bases between. The germline CDR1 and CDR2 sequences are MNHEY and SVGAGI. This CDR3 is built from 14 residues. CDR3 coding DNA: TGTGCCAGCACTCCGGGACATCACTCCTACGAGCAGTACTTC. Protein: CASTPGHHSYEQYF.

This clone was counted a few times. The V gene is TRBV2, the J gene TRBJ1-6; 9 bases align to TRBD1. V lost 7 bases to trimming and J lost 7 bases; unmatched junction nucleotides: 8. This CDR3 is 15 amino acids long. CDR1 is SNHLY, CDR2 FYNNEI, per germline. CDR3: CASIRDRATNSPLHF. DNA for the CDR3: TGTGCCAGCATCCGGGACAGGGCTACCAATTCACCCCTCCACTTT. Together with reference TRBV2 and TRBJ1-6, the CDR3 gives the full variable domain: EPEVTQTPSHQVTQMGQEVILRCVPISNHLYFYWYRQILGQKVEFLVSFYNNEISEKSEIFDDQFSVERPDGSNFTLKIRSTKLEDSAMYFCASIRDRATNSPLHFGNGTRLTVT.

The rearrangement links TRBV28 to TRBJ1-6; no definite D call. Trimming shortened V by 1 base and J by 0 bases, and 13 bases separated the two germline ends. There are 18 residues in the CDR3. Germline assignment: CDR1 MDHEN and CDR2 SYDVKM. The CDR3 DNA reads as TGTGCCAGCAGTTTATTCGCCGGTGAACCCTCCTATAATTCACCCCTCCACTTT. It translates to CASSLFAGEPSYNSPLHF.

This clone was detected only a few times. The chain is built from TRBV30 and TRBJ1-6; D not resolved. V lost 2 bases, J lost 9 bases, and 14 bases lay in between. Germline lookup yields CDR1 GTSNPN and CDR2 SVGIG (reference sequence). The CDR3 extends over 14 amino acids. The CDR3 DNA sequence: TGTGCCTGGAGTTTGGCCTCCCGGGGTTCACCCCTCCACTTT. This sequence encodes CAWSLASRGSPLHF.

The rearrangement links TRBV7-9 to TRBJ1-2; D unresolved. There are 17 residues in the CDR3. Deletions cut 3 bases from V and 2 bases from J, with 19 bases between. Germline V gene lookup returns CDR1 SEHNR and CDR2 FQNEAQ (reference sequence). CDR3 sequence reads: CASSFPTSSGENYGYTF. The DNA of the CDR3 is TGTGCCAGCAGCTTTCCTACGTCGTCCGGGGAGAACTATGGCTACACCTTC.

The rearrangement uses TRBV5-4 and TRBJ2-1; TRBD2 aligns across 11 bases. Germline V CDR1 and CDR2: SGHNT, YYREEE (reference sequence). J gave up 5 bases and V 4 bases, and 2 bases lay outside the gene matches. The CDR3 length is 14 residues. The CDR3 loop reads CASSPGLADNEQFF. CDR3 coding DNA: TGTGCCAGCAGCCCGGGACTAGCGGACAATGAGCAGTTCTTC. Based on the CDR3 plus reference TRBV5-4 and TRBJ2-1, the full variable domain is ETGVTQSPTHLIKTRGQQVTLRCSSQSGHNTVSWYQQALGQGPQFIFQYYREEENGRGNFPPRFSGLQFPNYSSELNVNALELDDSALYLCASSPGLADNEQFFGPGTRLTVL.

The V gene is TRBV29-1, the J gene TRBJ2-1, with D hard to call. Germline V gene data show CDR1 as SQVTM and CDR2 as ANQGSEA. Trimming cost V 4 bases and J 2 bases, with 9 bases left between them. This CDR3 is built from 13 residues. The CDR3 nucleotides read TGCAGCGTTGTCCGCGGAACCTACAATGAGCAGTTCTTC. The encoded protein is CSVVRGTYNEQFF.

The chain joins TRBV5-4 to TRBJ2-2; D perhaps matches TRBD2 (5 bases). Trimming took 10 bases from V and 7 from J, leaving 14 bases between them. This CDR3 is built from 12 residues. Germline V gene sequence: CDR1 SGHNT, CDR2 YYREEE (reference sequence). CDR3 sequence: CACHDYYGELFF. CDR3 sequence (DNA): TGTGCCTGCCATGACTACTACGGGGAGCTGTTTTTT.

The J gene is TRBJ1-6, the V gene TRBV10-2, with 9 nucleotides matching TRBD1. J was trimmed by 10 bases and V by 6 bases; bases with no gene match: 4. The CDR3 totals 13 residues. The germline V gene has CDR1 WSHSY and CDR2 SAAADI. CDR3 residues: CASRDRGDSPLHF. CDR3 nucleotides: TGCGCCAGCAGGGACAGGGGAGACTCACCCCTCCACTTT.

The chain combines TRBV5-1 with TRBJ2-5; 15 bases align to TRBD2. Germline CDR1 reads SGHRS; CDR2 reads YFSETQ. V lost 4 bases to trimming and J lost 5 bases; unmatched junction nucleotides: 6. The CDR3 is 16 amino acids. As DNA, the CDR3 is TGCGCCAGCAGCGTGGGACTAGCGGGAGGCAGGGAGACCCAGTACTTC. Amino acid sequence: CASSVGLAGGRETQYF. The full variable domain, its missing parts supplied by reference TRBV5-1 and TRBJ2-5, is KAGVTQTPRYLIKTRGQQVTLSCSPISGHRSVSWYQQTPGQGLQFLFEYFSETQRNKGNFPGRFSGRQFSNSRSEMNVSTLELGDSALYLCASSVGLAGGRETQYFGPGTRLLVL.

The rearrangement joins TRBV7-2 to TRBJ1-2, with 8 bases matching TRBD1. Germline V gene sequence: CDR1 SGHTA, CDR2 FQGNSA. The CDR3 is 15 amino acids. V dropped 5 bases and J dropped 6; count of bases not matched to a gene: 11. CDR3 sequence: CASSSRTGSMHGYTF. In DNA form, the CDR3 reads TGTGCCAGCAGCAGCAGGACAGGGAGTATGCATGGCTACACCTTC.

This chain joins TRBV6-5 and TRBJ1-1; D is ambiguous. Looked up from germline, CDR1 is MNHEY and CDR2 is SVGAGI. V lost 8 bases and J lost 1, with 5 bases in between. The CDR3 is made up of 11 amino acids. Written as DNA, the CDR3 is TGTGCCAGCTCGGGGAACACTGAAGCTTTCTTT. Translation: CASSGNTEAFF.

This clone came up a few times. The chain combines TRBV6-4 with TRBJ2-7, with a possible D match to TRBD2 (7 bases). The CDR3 totals 19 residues. From germline, CDR1 is MRHNA and CDR2 SNTAGT. V was cut by 6 bases and J by 3 bases, with 30 bases left in between. The CDR3 DNA sequence: TGTGCCAGCAGGGCCGAGGGGGGGATTAACGGGAGGAGGGTCTACGAGCAGTACTTC. Translation gives CASRAEGGINGRRVYEQYF.

The CDR3 protein is CASSETGKETQYF. The CDR3 coding sequence is TGTGCCAGCAGTGAAACAGGGAAAGAGACCCAGTACTTC. V gene TRBV28 combines with J gene TRBJ2-5; D perhaps matches TRBD1 (6 bases). Trimming pared 5 bases from V and 3 bases from J, leaving 10 bases between. Germline values: CDR1 MDHEN, CDR2 SYDVKM. The CDR3 runs to 13 residues.

The V and J genes are TRBV11-3 and TRBJ2-1, with D uncertain. Germline CDR1 and CDR2: SGHNT and YENEEA. The CDR3 is 12 amino acids. Trimming removed 5 bases from V and 9 bases from J, with 11 bases in between. The CDR3 nucleotides read TGTGCCAGCAGCGAACTTACGAGTGAGCAGTTCTTC. Its translation is CASSELTSEQFF.

This chain links TRBV5-1 with TRBJ2-7; D is perhaps TRBD2 (6 bases). CDR3 length equals 15 residues. Trimming took off 0 bases at V and 3 bases at J, with 13 bases between the two ends. Germline CDR1 is SGHRS and CDR2 is YFSETQ. As DNA, the CDR3 is TGCGCCAGCAGCTTGGCCGTCGGGGGATACTACGAGCAGTACTTC. Its translation: CASSLAVGGYYEQYF. The whole variable domain, filled in from reference TRBV5-1 and TRBJ2-7, reads KAGVTQTPRYLIKTRGQQVTLSCSPISGHRSVSWYQQTPGQGLQFLFEYFSETQRNKGNFPGRFSGRQFSNSRSEMNVSTLELGDSALYLCASSLAVGGYYEQYFGPGTRLTVT.

The J gene is TRBJ1-4, the V gene TRBV5-6; 9 bases are shared with TRBD1. The V gene end was trimmed by 4 bases and the J gene end by 0 bases; junction bases not matched to a gene: 13. Looked up from germline, CDR1 is SGHDT and CDR2 is YYEEEE. The CDR3 contains 19 residues. CDR3 protein: CASSQTRDRDFATNEKLFF. CDR3 sequence (DNA): TGTGCCAGCAGCCAAACCCGGGACAGGGACTTTGCAACTAATGAAAAACTGTTTTTT.

The chain couples TRBV7-8 to TRBJ1-1; 9 nucleotides match TRBD1. CDR3 size: 15 residues. Germline assignment: CDR1 SGHVS and CDR2 FQNEAQ. The trim removed 1 base at V and 0 bases at J, leaving 0 bases unmatched. DNA for the CDR3: TGTGCCAGCAGCTTAGGACAGGGGGTGAACACTGAAGCTTTCTTT. It is translated as CASSLGQGVNTEAFF.

The chain joins TRBV7-2 to TRBJ1-6; D is uncertain. Germline values: CDR1 SGHTA, CDR2 FQGNSA. This CDR3 contains 19 residues. Trimming removed 5 bases from V and 0 bases from J, with 20 bases in between. The CDR3 region is CASSLRRSTVSSYNSPLHF. In DNA, the CDR3 is TGTGCCAGCAGCCTCCGGAGGTCTACAGTGAGCTCCTATAATTCACCCCTCCACTTT. The entire variable domain, with the rest obtained from reference TRBV7-2 and TRBJ1-6, is as follows: GAGVSQSPSNKVTEKGKDVELRCDPISGHTALYWYRQSLGQGLEFLIYFQGNSAPDKSGLPSDRFSAERTGGSVSTLTIQRTQQEDSAVYLCASSLRRSTVSSYNSPLHFGNGTRLTVT.

The rearrangement joins TRBV14 to TRBJ1-4, with 7 nucleotides matching TRBD1. Germline assignment: CDR1 SGHDN and CDR2 FVKESK. The CDR3 length is 17 residues. V was pared by 3 bases and J by 7 bases, with 14 bases of the junction left unmatched. The CDR3 sequence is CASSQLGTVYRSEKLFF. CDR3 nucleotides: TGTGCCAGCAGCCAGCTCGGGACAGTCTACCGTAGTGAAAAACTGTTTTTT.

The V call is TRBV5-1, the J call TRBJ2-4; 15 positions agree with TRBD2. V dropped 4 bases and J dropped 1; count of bases not matched to a gene: 9. This CDR3 region has 19 residues. Germline CDR1 reads SGHRS; CDR2 reads YFSETQ. CDR3 sequence: CASSPRTSGGAAAKNIQYF. CDR3 nucleotides: TGCGCCAGCAGCCCCCGGACTAGCGGGGGGGCCGCTGCCAAAAACATTCAGTACTTC.

There are a few counts of this clone. This chain connects TRBV11-2 to TRBJ2-2; maybe TRBD2 (6 bases). CDR1 and CDR2 from the germline V gene are SGHAT and FQNNGV. The CDR3 covers 15 residues. V lost 5 bases to trimming and J lost 5 bases, with 15 bases between them. The CDR3 reads CASSAHPGVTGELFF. In DNA form, the CDR3 reads TGTGCCAGCAGCGCTCACCCGGGGGTGACCGGGGAGCTGTTTTTT.

This sequence joins TRBV21-1 and TRBJ1-5; the listed D gene, TRBD1, was not tested against the DNA. TRBV21-1 is deemed a pseudogene. This CDR3 comprises 14 residues. CDR3 sequence reads: CASSRWTGTQPQHF. The CDR3 DNA is TGTGCCAGCAGCAGATGGACAGGTACTCAGCCCCAGCATTTT.

This clone showed up just a few times. The V call is TRBV5-1, the J call TRBJ2-3, with 8 bases identical to TRBD2. The trim removed 0 bases at V and 1 base at J, leaving 13 bases unmatched. Germline V gene lookup returns CDR1 SGHRS and CDR2 YFSETQ. CDR3 size: 19 residues. The CDR3 DNA reads TGCGCCAGCAGCTTGGAACAGATGAGCGGGAGTATCCGCACAGATACGCAGTATTTT. Protein: CASSLEQMSGSIRTDTQYF.

The V and J genes are TRBV27 and TRBJ1-2; 8 positions agree with TRBD1. CDR1 and CDR2 (germline): MNHEY, SMNVEV (reference sequence). The J segment lost 2 bases and the V segment lost 6 bases, leaving 8 bases of the junction unmatched. The CDR3 extends over 15 amino acids. The CDR3 reads CASRFTRTGNYGYTF. The CDR3 DNA sequence: TGTGCCAGCAGGTTTACCAGGACAGGGAACTATGGCTACACCTTC.

The rearrangement joins TRBV13 to TRBJ2-5, with 9 bases fitting TRBD1. The CDR3 loop spans 16 amino acids. Germline assignment: CDR1 PRHDT and CDR2 FYEKMQ (reference sequence). The V and J ends lost 4 bases and 5 bases, in that order; junction bases with no gene match: 11. In DNA, the CDR3 is TGTGCCAGCAGCTCCCACCCGACAGGGGGGCGGGAGACCCAGTACTTC. Amino acids: CASSSHPTGGRETQYF.

The gene calls are TRBV5-6 and TRBJ1-4; TRBD1 matches at 11 bases. V lost 1 base and J lost 8; bases outside the gene matches: 7. CDR1 is SGHDT and CDR2 is YYEEEE in the germline V gene. This CDR3 is built from 16 residues. CDR3 protein: CASSLRTGTGGEKLFF. As DNA, the CDR3 is TGTGCCAGCAGCTTGCGCACCGGGACAGGGGGAGAAAAACTGTTTTTT. The full variable domain, rest sourced from reference TRBV5-6 and TRBJ1-4, is DAGVTQSPTHLIKTRGQQVTLRCSPKSGHDTVSWYQQALGQGPQFIFQYYEEEERQRGNFPDRFSGHQFPNYSSELNVNALLLGDSALYLCASSLRTGTGGEKLFFGSGTQLSVL.